The 21 T cell receptor beta chains reported below all come from one sample, sequenced in a study of shared clonotypes between healthy human individuals. Naive CD8 isolation took CD45RO-negative cells positively selected for CCR7 and excluded terminally differentiated effector memory CD45RA+ cells. Some clones are missing from TCRdb's copy, which holds only in-frame ones; the method was immunoSEQ multiplex PCR. The sample includes roughly 2,000,000 clones, approximately 94% seen only once; the top ten take 0.95% to 1.5%. Sequencing was performed on naive CD8+ T cells sorted from blood. The receptors come from a man aged 18 to 29 in good health.

J is TRBJ2-7 and V is TRBV11-2, with 8 bases matching TRBD2. From germline, CDR1 is SGHAT and CDR2 FQNNGV. The length of the CDR3 is 14 residues. The ends lost 8 bases at V and 5 bases at J; junction bases unmatched: 11. The CDR3: CASCPAGLGHEQYF. The CDR3 DNA reads TGTGCCAGCTGCCCAGCGGGACTAGGGCACGAGCAGTACTTC.

This clone has only one observation. This chain links TRBV28 with TRBJ1-3; D is ambiguous. V lost 6 bases, J lost 0 bases, and 9 bases lay in between. The CDR3 sequence is 14 residues long. In germline, CDR1 is MDHEN, CDR2 SYDVKM. The CDR3 nucleotides read TGTGCCAGCAGGCTCCGGTCCTCTGGAAACACCATATATTTT. Protein sequence: CASRLRSSGNTIYF.

V gene TRBV7-6 combines with J gene TRBJ1-3, with D perhaps matching TRBD1 (5 bases). Trimming pared 5 bases from V and 2 bases from J, leaving 13 bases between. The CDR3 contains 15 residues. The germline V gene has CDR1 SGHVS and CDR2 FNYEAQ. For the CDR3, the DNA is TGTGCCAGCAGCCCGGCAAGGGGCGCTGGAAACACCATATATTTT. Its translation is CASSPARGAGNTIYF.

The rearrangement uses TRBV27 and TRBJ2-3; 7 bases match TRBD2. CDR3 length: 14 residues. The V gene end was trimmed by 6 bases and the J gene end by 2 bases; junction bases not matched to a gene: 5. The V gene's germline CDR1 is MNHEY and CDR2 SMNVEV (reference sequence). The CDR3 loop is CASSLRGVTDTQYF. CDR3 bases: TGTGCCAGCAGCCTCCGGGGGGTCACAGATACGCAGTATTTT.

J is TRBJ2-1 and V is TRBV7-3; 7 bases line up with TRBD1. Germline assignment: CDR1 SGHTA and CDR2 FQGTGA. V shed 3 bases and J 4 bases; nucleotides not matched to a gene: 9. The CDR3 has 16 amino acids. CDR3 residues: CASSFRDRARYNEQFF. The CDR3 nucleotides are TGTGCCAGCAGCTTCCGAGACAGGGCGAGATACAATGAGCAGTTCTTC.

In this sample, this clone turned up a few times. This sequence joins TRBV9 and TRBJ2-2; 8 nucleotides match TRBD1. Germline CDR1 SGDLS, CDR2 YYNGEE. This CDR3 has 16 amino acids. J gave up 5 bases and V 0 bases, and 6 bases lay outside the gene matches. In DNA form, the CDR3 reads TGTGCCAGCAGCGTAGAACAGGGGGTTTATACCGGGGAGCTGTTTTTT. As protein: CASSVEQGVYTGELFF. Looking up the rest from reference TRBV9 and TRBJ2-2 gives the full variable domain: DSGVTQTPKHLITATGQRVTLRCSPRSGDLSVYWYQQSLDQGLQFLIQYYNGEERAKGNILERFSAQQFPDLHSELNLSSLELGDSALYFCASSVEQGVYTGELFFGEGSRLTVL.

V and J are TRBV27 and TRBJ2-2; 8 bases match TRBD1. The CDR3 is 15 residues long. The germline V gene encodes CDR1 MNHEY and CDR2 SMNVEV (reference sequence). V dropped 5 bases and J dropped 5; count of bases not matched to a gene: 7. The chain's CDR3 is CASSPGQGRTGELFF. DNA for the CDR3: TGTGCCAGCAGTCCCGGACAGGGTAGAACCGGGGAGCTGTTTTTT.

In its sample, this clone was seen a few times. This chain links TRBV2 with TRBJ1-6, with D unclear. The CDR3 totals 13 residues. The germline gives CDR1 SNHLY, CDR2 FYNNEI. The germline V and J ends were trimmed by 3 bases and 12 bases, with 12 bases remaining between them. CDR3 amino acids: CASSDTAWGPLHF. Here the CDR3 DNA reads TGTGCCAGCAGTGATACAGCCTGGGGACCCCTCCACTTT.

The CDR3 loop is CASSEGVNQPQHF. The CDR3 DNA follows: TGTGCCAGCAGTGAGGGTGTGAATCAGCCCCAGCATTTT. V gene TRBV6-1 combines with J gene TRBJ1-5; no clear D. Between the trimmed V and J ends, which lost 3 bases and 4 bases, there was a span of 7 bases. The germline V gene encodes CDR1 MNHNS and CDR2 SASEGT. CDR3 size: 13 residues.

The V call is TRBV4-3, the J call TRBJ2-1; no clear D gene. Germline values: CDR1 LGHNA, CDR2 YSLEER. Trimming took off 0 bases at V and 4 bases at J, with 10 bases between the two ends. The CDR3 consists of 15 residues. The CDR3 sequence: CASSQDLATYNEQFF. The CDR3 nucleotides read TGCGCCAGCAGCCAAGATTTGGCTACTTACAATGAGCAGTTCTTC.

This sequence joins TRBV6-4 and TRBJ2-2, with 7 bases lining up with TRBD1. This CDR3 is 14 amino acids long. Germline CDR1 MRHNA, CDR2 SNTAGT. The V and J ends lost 6 bases and 4 bases, in that order; junction bases with no gene match: 5. CDR3 region: CASRETGTTGELFF. The CDR3 coding sequence is TGTGCCAGCAGGGAGACAGGGACCACCGGGGAGCTGTTTTTT.

The V call is TRBV11-2, the J call TRBJ2-3; D is unclear. This CDR3 is built from 15 residues. Germline V gene sequence: CDR1 SGHAT, CDR2 FQNNGV. V lost 5 bases and J 0 bases, leaving 12 bases between the germline ends. The CDR3: CASSLMVTSTDTQYF. The CDR3 DNA sequence: TGTGCCAGCAGCCTAATGGTAACAAGCACAGATACGCAGTATTTT.

CDR3 protein: CASSSGGGLGGEQYF. The CDR3 nucleotides read TGTGCCAGCAGCTCAGGGGGAGGCTTGGGTGGCGAGCAGTACTTC. The chain joins TRBV9 to TRBJ2-7, with D perhaps TRBD1 (7 bases). This CDR3 contains 15 residues. Germline V gene data show CDR1 as SGDLS and CDR2 as YYNGEE. Trimming removed 4 bases from V and 6 bases from J, with 20 bases in between. The whole variable domain, remainder taken from reference TRBV9 and TRBJ2-7, is DSGVTQTPKHLITATGQRVTLRCSPRSGDLSVYWYQQSLDQGLQFLIQYYNGEERAKGNILERFSAQQFPDLHSELNLSSLELGDSALYFCASSSGGGLGGEQYFGPGTRLTVT.

The V call is TRBV7-9, the J call TRBJ1-1; D remains ambiguous. CDR3 length equals 14 residues. Germline V gene lookup returns CDR1 SEHNR and CDR2 FQNEAQ (reference sequence). The germline V and J ends were trimmed by 4 bases and 0 bases, with 9 bases remaining between them. The DNA of the CDR3 is TGTGCCAGCAGCTCCGCTTCGATGAACACTGAAGCTTTCTTT. This gives the protein CASSSASMNTEAFF.

The chain uses TRBV30 and TRBJ1-5; D may be TRBD1 (5 bases). The CDR3 is made up of 15 amino acids. The germline V gene encodes CDR1 GTSNPN and CDR2 SVGIG (reference sequence). Between the trimmed V and J ends, which lost 0 bases and 3 bases, there was a span of 12 bases. The chain's CDR3 is CAWSVGPANNQPQHF. As DNA, the CDR3 is TGTGCCTGGAGTGTGGGACCGGCCAACAATCAGCCCCAGCATTTT. Based on the CDR3 plus reference TRBV30 and TRBJ1-5, the full variable domain is SQTIHQWPATLVQPVGSPLSLECTVEGTSNPNLYWYRQAAGRGLQLLFYSVGIGQISSEVPQNLSASRPQDRQFILSSKKLLLSDSGFYLCAWSVGPANNQPQHFGDGTRLSIL.

The rearrangement uses TRBV29-1 and TRBJ2-1; either TRBD1 or TRBD2 may fit D (5 bases each). This CDR3 is built from 11 residues. Germline assignment: CDR1 SQVTM and CDR2 ANQGSEA. V was clipped by 7 bases and J by 8 bases, with 12 bases between them. The CDR3 DNA reads TGCAGCGGGGGGTGGTCCGATGAGCAGTTCTTC. It yields the protein CSGGWSDEQFF.

Remarks on this clone: This same CDR3 is encoded by further DNA sequences in the sample. This rearrangement joins TRBV9 to TRBJ1-5; no definite D call. The CDR3 covers 13 residues. In germline, CDR1 is SGDLS, CDR2 YYNGEE. Trimming cost V 0 bases and J 4 bases, with 5 bases left between them. CDR3: CASSVDGNQPQHF. CDR3 coding DNA: TGTGCCAGCAGCGTAGATGGGAATCAGCCCCAGCATTTT. The whole variable domain, filled in from reference TRBV9 and TRBJ1-5, reads DSGVTQTPKHLITATGQRVTLRCSPRSGDLSVYWYQQSLDQGLQFLIQYYNGEERAKGNILERFSAQQFPDLHSELNLSSLELGDSALYFCASSVDGNQPQHFGDGTRLSIL.

The J gene is TRBJ2-1, the V gene TRBV4-1; the match to TRBD1 covers 8 bases. Germline trimming cut 3 bases from V and 8 bases from J; bases unmatched to any gene: 6. The CDR3 sequence is 14 residues long. Looked up from germline, CDR1 is MGHRA and CDR2 is YSYEKL. CDR3 nucleotides: TGCGCCAGCAGCCATACGGAGACAGGGGATGAGCAGTTCTTC. Its translation: CASSHTETGDEQFF.

The V and J genes are TRBV30 and TRBJ2-7; D is possibly TRBD1 (5 bases). The CDR3 runs 13 residues. Trimming shortened V by 0 bases and J by 2 bases, and 8 bases separated the two germline ends. Germline V lookup: CDR1 GTSNPN, CDR2 SVGIG (reference sequence). CDR3 in amino acids: CAWSVVGPYEQYF. The CDR3 DNA is TGTGCCTGGAGTGTTGTGGGGCCCTACGAGCAGTACTTC.

The rearrangement uses TRBV4-1 and TRBJ2-7, with 9 nucleotides matching TRBD1. With 0 bases clipped from V and 1 base from J, the junction kept 4 bases outside the gene matches. Per germline, CDR1 MGHRA and CDR2 YSYEKL. The CDR3 runs 16 residues. The chain's CDR3 is CASSQERTGASYEQYF. In nucleotides, the CDR3 is TGCGCCAGCAGCCAAGAAAGGACAGGGGCATCCTACGAGCAGTACTTC.

The V and J genes are TRBV9 and TRBJ2-7, with D possibly TRBD1 on 6 matching bases. The CDR3 extends over 14 amino acids. Trimming removed 3 bases at V and 1 base at J, with 11 bases between. CDR1 and CDR2 (germline): SGDLS, YYNGEE. As DNA, the CDR3 is TGTGCCAGCAGCGGTGGGGACACATCCTACGAGCAGTACTTC. It encodes CASSGGDTSYEQYF.